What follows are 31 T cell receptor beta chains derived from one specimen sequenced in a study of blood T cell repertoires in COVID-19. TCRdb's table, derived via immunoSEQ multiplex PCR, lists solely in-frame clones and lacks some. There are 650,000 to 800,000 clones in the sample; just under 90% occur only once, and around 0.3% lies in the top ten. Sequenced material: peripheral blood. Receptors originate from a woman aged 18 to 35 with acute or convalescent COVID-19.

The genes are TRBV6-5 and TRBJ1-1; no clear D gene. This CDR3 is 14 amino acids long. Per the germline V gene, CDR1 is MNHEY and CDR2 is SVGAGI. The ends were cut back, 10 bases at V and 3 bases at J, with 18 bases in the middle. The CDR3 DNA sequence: TGTGCCACCAAGGGAGGCCCTAGGGACACTGAAGCTTTCTTT. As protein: CATKGGPRDTEAFF.

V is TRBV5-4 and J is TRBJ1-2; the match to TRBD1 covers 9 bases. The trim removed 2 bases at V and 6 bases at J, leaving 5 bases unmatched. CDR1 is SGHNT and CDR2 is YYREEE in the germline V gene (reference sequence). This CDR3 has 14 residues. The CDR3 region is CASSLTGGGHGYTF. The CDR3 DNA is TGTGCCAGCAGCTTAACAGGGGGCGGTCATGGCTACACCTTC.

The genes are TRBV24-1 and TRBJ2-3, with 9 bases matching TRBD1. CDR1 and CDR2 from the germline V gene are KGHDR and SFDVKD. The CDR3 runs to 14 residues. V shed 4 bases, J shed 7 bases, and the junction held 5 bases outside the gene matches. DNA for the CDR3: TGTGCCACCAGTGAACTCGGGACAGGGTATACGCAGTATTTT. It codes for CATSELGTGYTQYF.

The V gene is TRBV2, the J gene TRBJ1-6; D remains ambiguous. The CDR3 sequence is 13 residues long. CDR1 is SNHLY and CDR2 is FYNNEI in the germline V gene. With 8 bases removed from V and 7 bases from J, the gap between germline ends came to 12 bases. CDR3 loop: CASAVETNSPLHF. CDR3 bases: TGTGCCAGCGCGGTCGAGACGAATTCACCCCTCCACTTT.

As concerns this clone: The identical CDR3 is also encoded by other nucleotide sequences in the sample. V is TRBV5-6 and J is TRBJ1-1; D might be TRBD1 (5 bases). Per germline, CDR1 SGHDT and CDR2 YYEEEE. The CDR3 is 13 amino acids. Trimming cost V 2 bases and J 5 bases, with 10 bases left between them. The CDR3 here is CASSFVGGTEAFF. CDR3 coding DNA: TGTGCCAGCAGCTTCGTGGGGGGAACTGAAGCTTTCTTT.

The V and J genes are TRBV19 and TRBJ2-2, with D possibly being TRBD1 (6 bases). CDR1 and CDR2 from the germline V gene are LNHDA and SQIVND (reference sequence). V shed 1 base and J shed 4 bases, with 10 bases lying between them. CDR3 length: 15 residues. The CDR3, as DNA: TGTGCCAGTAGTATAGGGACAGCAACCACCGGGGAGCTGTTTTTT. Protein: CASSIGTATTGELFF.

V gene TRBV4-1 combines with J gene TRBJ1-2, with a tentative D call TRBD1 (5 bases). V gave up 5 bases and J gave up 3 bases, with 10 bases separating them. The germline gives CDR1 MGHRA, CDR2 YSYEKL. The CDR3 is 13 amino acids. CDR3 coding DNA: TGCGCCAGCAGCTTCGGAGGGGACTATGGCTACACCTTC. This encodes CASSFGGDYGYTF.

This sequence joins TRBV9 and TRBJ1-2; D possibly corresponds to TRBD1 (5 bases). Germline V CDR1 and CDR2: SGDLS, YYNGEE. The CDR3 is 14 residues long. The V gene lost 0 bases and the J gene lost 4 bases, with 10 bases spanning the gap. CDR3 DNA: TGTGCCAGCAGCGTAGCATCAGGGCCCTATGGCTACACCTTC. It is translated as CASSVASGPYGYTF.

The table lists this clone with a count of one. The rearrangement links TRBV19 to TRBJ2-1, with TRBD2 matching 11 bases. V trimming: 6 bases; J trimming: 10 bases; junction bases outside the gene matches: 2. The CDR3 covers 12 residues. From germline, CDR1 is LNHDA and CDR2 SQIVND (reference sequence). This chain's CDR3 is CASSRLAGEQFF. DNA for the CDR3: TGTGCCAGTAGCAGACTAGCGGGAGAGCAGTTCTTC.

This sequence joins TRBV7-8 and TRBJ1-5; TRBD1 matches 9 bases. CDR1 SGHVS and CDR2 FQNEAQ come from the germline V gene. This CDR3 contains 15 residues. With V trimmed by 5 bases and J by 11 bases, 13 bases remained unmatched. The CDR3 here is CASSVDRGRRGTQHF. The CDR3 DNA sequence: TGTGCCAGCAGCGTGGACAGGGGACGACGTGGGACCCAGCATTTT.

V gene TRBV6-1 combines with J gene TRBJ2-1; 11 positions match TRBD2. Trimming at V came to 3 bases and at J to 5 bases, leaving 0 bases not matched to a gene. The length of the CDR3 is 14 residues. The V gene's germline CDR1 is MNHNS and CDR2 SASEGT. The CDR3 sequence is CASSEGLADNEQFF. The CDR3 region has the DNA TGTGCCAGCAGTGAGGGACTAGCGGACAATGAGCAGTTCTTC.

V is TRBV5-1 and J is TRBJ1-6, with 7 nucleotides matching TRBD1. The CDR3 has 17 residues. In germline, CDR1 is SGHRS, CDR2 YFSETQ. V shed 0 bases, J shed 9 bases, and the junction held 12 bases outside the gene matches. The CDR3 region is CASSLERGGGLSSPLHF. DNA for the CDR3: TGCGCCAGCAGCTTGGAGCGTGGAGGGGGCCTCAGTTCACCCCTCCACTTT.

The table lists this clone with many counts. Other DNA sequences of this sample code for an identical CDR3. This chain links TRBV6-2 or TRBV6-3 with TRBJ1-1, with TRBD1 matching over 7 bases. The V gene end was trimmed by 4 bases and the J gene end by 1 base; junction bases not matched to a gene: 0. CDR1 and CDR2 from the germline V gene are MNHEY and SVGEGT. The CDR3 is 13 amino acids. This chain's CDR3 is CASSWTGNTEAFF. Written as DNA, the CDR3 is TGTGCCAGCAGTTGGACAGGGAACACTGAAGCTTTCTTT.

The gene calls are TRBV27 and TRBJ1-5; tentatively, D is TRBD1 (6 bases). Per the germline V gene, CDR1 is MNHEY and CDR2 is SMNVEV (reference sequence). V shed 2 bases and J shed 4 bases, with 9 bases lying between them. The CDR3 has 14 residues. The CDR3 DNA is TGTGCCAGCAGTTTACTGCAGGGGAATCAGCCCCAGCATTTT. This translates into CASSLLQGNQPQHF.

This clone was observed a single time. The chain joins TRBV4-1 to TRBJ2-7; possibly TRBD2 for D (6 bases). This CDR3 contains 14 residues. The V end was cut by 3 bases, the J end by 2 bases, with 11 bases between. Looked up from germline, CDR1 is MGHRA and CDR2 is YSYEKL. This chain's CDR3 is CASSQGLATYEQYF. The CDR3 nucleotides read TGCGCCAGCAGCCAGGGACTTGCGACCTACGAGCAGTACTTC.

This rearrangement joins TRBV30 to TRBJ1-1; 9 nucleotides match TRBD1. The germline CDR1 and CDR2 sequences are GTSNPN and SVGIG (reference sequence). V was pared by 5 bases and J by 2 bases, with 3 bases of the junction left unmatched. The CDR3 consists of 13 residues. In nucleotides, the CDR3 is TGTGCCTGGTACAGGGGGCTCAACACTGAAGCTTTCTTT. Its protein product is CAWYRGLNTEAFF.

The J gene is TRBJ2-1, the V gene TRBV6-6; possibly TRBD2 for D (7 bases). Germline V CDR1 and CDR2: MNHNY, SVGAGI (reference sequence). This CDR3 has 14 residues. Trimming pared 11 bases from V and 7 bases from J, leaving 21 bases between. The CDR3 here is CASVSGDNGNEQFF. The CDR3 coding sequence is TGTGCCTCCGTCAGCGGGGACAATGGAAATGAGCAGTTCTTC.

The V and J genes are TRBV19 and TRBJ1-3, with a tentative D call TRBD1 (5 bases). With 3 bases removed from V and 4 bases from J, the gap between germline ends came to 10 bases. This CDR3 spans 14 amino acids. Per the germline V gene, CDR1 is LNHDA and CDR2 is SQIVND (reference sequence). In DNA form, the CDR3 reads TGTGCCAGTAGTATCAAGGGGCCCGGAAACACCATATATTTT. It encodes CASSIKGPGNTIYF.

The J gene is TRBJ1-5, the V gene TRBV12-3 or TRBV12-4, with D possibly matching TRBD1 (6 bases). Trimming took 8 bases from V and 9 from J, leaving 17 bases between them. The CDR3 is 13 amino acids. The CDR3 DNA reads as TGTGCCAGCTGCCTCAGGGACAATACGCCCCAGCATTTT. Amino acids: CASCLRDNTPQHF.

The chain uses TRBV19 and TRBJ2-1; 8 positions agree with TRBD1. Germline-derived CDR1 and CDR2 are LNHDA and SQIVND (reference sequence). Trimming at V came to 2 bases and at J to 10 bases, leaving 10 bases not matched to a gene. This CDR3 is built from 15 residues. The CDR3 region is CASSIQGALVGEQFF. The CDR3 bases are TGTGCCAGTAGTATACAGGGGGCGCTTGTAGGGGAGCAGTTCTTC.

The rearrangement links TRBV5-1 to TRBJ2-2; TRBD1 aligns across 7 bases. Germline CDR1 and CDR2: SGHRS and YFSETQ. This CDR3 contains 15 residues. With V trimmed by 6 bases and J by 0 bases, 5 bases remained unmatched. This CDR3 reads CASTGTAANTGELFF. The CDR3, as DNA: TGCGCCAGCACCGGGACAGCCGCGAACACCGGGGAGCTGTTTTTT.

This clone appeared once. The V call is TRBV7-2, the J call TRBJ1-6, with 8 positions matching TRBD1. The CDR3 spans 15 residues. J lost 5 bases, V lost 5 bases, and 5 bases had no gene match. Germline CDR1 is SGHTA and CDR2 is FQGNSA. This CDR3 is CASSQWTGHNSPLHF. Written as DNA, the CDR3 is TGTGCCAGCAGCCAATGGACAGGGCATAATTCACCCCTCCACTTT.

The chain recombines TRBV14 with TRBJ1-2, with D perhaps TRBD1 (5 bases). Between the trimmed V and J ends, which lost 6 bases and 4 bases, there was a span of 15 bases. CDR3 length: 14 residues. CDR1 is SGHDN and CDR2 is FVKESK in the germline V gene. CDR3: CASSLVAGVYGYTF. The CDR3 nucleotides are TGTGCCAGCAGTCTGGTGGCGGGGGTCTATGGCTACACCTTC.

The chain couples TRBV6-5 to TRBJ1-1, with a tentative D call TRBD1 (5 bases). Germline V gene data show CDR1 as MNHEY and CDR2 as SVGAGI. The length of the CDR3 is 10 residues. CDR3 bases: TGTGGTATCAGGGACACTGAAGCTTTCTTT. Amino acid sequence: CGIRDTEAFF.

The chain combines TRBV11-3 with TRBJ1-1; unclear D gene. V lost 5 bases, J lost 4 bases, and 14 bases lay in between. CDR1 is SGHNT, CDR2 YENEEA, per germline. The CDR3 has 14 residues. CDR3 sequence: CASSPNLKSTEAFF. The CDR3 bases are TGTGCCAGCAGCCCCAACTTGAAGAGCACTGAAGCTTTCTTT.

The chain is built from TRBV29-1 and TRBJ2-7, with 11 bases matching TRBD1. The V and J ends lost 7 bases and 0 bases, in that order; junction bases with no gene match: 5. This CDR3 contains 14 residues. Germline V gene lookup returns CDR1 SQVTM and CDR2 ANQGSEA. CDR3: CSASGTGGSYEQYF. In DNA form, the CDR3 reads TGCAGCGCTTCCGGGACAGGGGGCTCCTACGAGCAGTACTTC.

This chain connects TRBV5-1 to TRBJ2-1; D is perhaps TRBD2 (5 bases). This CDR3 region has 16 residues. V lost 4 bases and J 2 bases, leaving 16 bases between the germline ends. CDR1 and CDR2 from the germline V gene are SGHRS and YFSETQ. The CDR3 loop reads CASSQSSRVPYNEQFF. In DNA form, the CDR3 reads TGCGCCAGCAGCCAATCTTCGAGGGTTCCCTACAATGAGCAGTTCTTC.

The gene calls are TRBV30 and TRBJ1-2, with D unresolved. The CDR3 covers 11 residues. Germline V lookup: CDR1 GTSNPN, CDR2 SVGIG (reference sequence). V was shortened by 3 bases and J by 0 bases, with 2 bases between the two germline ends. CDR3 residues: CAWSANYGYTF. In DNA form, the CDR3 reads TGTGCCTGGAGCGCTAACTATGGCTACACCTTC.

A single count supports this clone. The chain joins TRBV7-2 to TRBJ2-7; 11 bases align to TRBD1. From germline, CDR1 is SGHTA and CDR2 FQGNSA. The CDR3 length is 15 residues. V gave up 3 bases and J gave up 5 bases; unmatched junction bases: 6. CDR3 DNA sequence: TGTGCCAGCAGCTTCGGACAGGGGGCTCGTAACGAGCAGTACTTC. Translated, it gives CASSFGQGARNEQYF. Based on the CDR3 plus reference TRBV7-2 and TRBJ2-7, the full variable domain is GAGVSQSPSNKVTEKGKDVELRCDPISGHTALYWYRQSLGQGLEFLIYFQGNSAPDKSGLPSDRFSAERTGGSVSTLTIQRTQQEDSAVYLCASSFGQGARNEQYFGPGTRLTVT.

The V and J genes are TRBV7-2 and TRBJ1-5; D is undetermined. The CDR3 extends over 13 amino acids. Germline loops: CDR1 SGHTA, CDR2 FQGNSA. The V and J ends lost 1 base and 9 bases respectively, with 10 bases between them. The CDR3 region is CASSLGGGRPQHF. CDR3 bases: TGTGCCAGCAGCTTAGGGGGAGGAAGGCCCCAGCATTTT.

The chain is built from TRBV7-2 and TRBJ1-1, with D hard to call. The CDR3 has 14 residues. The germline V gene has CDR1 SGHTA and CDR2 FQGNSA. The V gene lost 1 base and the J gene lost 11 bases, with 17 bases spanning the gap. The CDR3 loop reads CASSLDGGSEAAFF. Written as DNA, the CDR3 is TGTGCCAGCAGCTTAGACGGCGGGTCGGAAGCCGCTTTCTTT.